Below, 16 T cell receptor beta chains from the same sample are listed, as sequenced in a study of T cell changes during pregnancy in multiple sclerosis. Repertoires were generated with immunoSEQ multiplex PCR, while TCRdb's copy carries only in-frame clones and drops some. The sample has over 55,000 clones, 93% seen once; the top ten hold under 2%. The starting material was peripheral blood, obtained after pregnancy. The receptor source for this set is a female donor with multiple sclerosis, enrolled in a pregnancy study.

Only one count was recorded for this clone. The genes are TRBV2 and TRBJ2-7; TRBD1 matches 8 bases. The CDR3 loop spans 15 amino acids. Germline trimming cut 4 bases from V and 2 bases from J; bases unmatched to any gene: 7. Germline CDR1 is SNHLY and CDR2 is FYNNEI. The CDR3: CASSVGRTGTYEQYF. CDR3 DNA: TGTGCCAGCAGTGTCGGAAGGACAGGGACCTACGAGCAGTACTTC.

Only a few counts were recorded for this clone. The genes are TRBV14 and TRBJ1-2; D is ambiguous. Germline V lookup: CDR1 SGHDN, CDR2 FVKESK. V was pared by 1 base and J by 3 bases, with 6 bases between. The CDR3 sequence is 13 residues long. Here the CDR3 DNA reads TGTGCCAGCAGCCAAGTGGCGGACTATGGCTACACCTTC. Its protein is CASSQVADYGYTF.

The rearrangement joins TRBV28 to TRBJ2-7; 12 bases are shared with TRBD2. Trimming took 6 bases from V and 5 from J; bases not matched to a gene: 8. Germline V gene lookup returns CDR1 MDHEN and CDR2 SYDVKM. The CDR3 totals 15 residues. The CDR3 protein is CASSPLAGGPDEQYF. The CDR3 bases are TGTGCCAGCAGCCCTCTAGCGGGAGGGCCTGACGAGCAGTACTTC.

This rearrangement joins TRBV5-5 to TRBJ1-2; no clear D. The CDR3 runs to 15 residues. V was trimmed by 2 bases and J by 0 bases, leaving 11 bases between them. From germline, CDR1 is SGHKS and CDR2 YYEKEE (reference sequence). This CDR3 reads CASSFYRTTNYGYTF. In DNA, the CDR3 is TGTGCCAGCAGCTTCTACCGTACCACTAACTATGGCTACACCTTC.

This chain links TRBV30 with TRBJ1-2; 8 nucleotides agree with TRBD1. The V gene end was trimmed by 5 bases and the J gene end by 6 bases; junction bases not matched to a gene: 8. CDR1 and CDR2 (germline): GTSNPN, SVGIG (reference sequence). The CDR3 is made up of 13 amino acids. DNA for the CDR3: TGTGCCTGGGGACAGGGCTGGGCGGATGGCTACACCTTC. This gives the protein CAWGQGWADGYTF. Variable domain in full (rest from reference TRBV30 and TRBJ1-2): SQTIHQWPATLVQPVGSPLSLECTVEGTSNPNLYWYRQAAGRGLQLLFYSVGIGQISSEVPQNLSASRPQDRQFILSSKKLLLSDSGFYLCAWGQGWADGYTFGSGTRLTVV.

The chain has TRBV18 and TRBJ2-5, with a weak D call TRBD2 (6 bases). Per germline, CDR1 KGHSH and CDR2 LQKENI. Trimming cost V 5 bases and J 1 base, with 11 bases left between them. The length of the CDR3 is 14 residues. Here the CDR3 reads CASSGGGAQETQYF. In DNA, the CDR3 is TGTGCCAGCTCAGGCGGAGGGGCCCAAGAGACCCAGTACTTC.

This sequence joins TRBV7-2 and TRBJ2-1; 14 bases line up with TRBD2. The CDR3 length is 15 residues. Germline CDR1 reads SGHTA; CDR2 reads FQGNSA. The ends lost 3 bases at V and 8 bases at J; junction bases unmatched: 3. CDR3 DNA: TGTGCCAGCAGCTTGGGACTAGCGGGAGTCGATGAGCAGTTCTTC. Translation: CASSLGLAGVDEQFF.

The chain has TRBV19 and TRBJ2-2; weak D call: TRBD1 (5 bases). The CDR3 runs 14 residues. In germline, CDR1 is LNHDA, CDR2 SQIVND (reference sequence). V was cut by 8 bases and J by 8 bases, with 18 bases left in between. The CDR3 DNA follows: TGTGCCAGTGGCCGGTACAGGTCGTCGGGGGAGCTGTTTTTT. This gives the protein CASGRYRSSGELFF.

The rearrangement uses TRBV2 and TRBJ1-2; the D gene is possibly TRBD1 (5 bases). Deletions cut 3 bases from V and 5 bases from J, with 16 bases between. This CDR3 has 15 amino acids. Germline V gene data show CDR1 as SNHLY and CDR2 as FYNNEI. CDR3 loop: CASSEEGVVLYGYTF. The CDR3 region has the DNA TGTGCCAGCAGTGAGGAAGGGGTAGTACTATATGGCTACACCTTC.

This clone came up a few times. V and J are TRBV19 and TRBJ1-1; 8 nucleotides line up with TRBD1. The J segment lost 3 bases and the V segment lost 6 bases, leaving 9 bases of the junction unmatched. This CDR3 has 15 amino acids. Per germline, CDR1 LNHDA and CDR2 SQIVND (reference sequence). The CDR3 DNA sequence: TGTGCCAGTAGCCTCCTCGGACAGGGACACACTGAAGCTTTCTTT. Encoded protein: CASSLLGQGHTEAFF.

This chain joins TRBV7-9 and TRBJ2-7, with 7 bases lining up with TRBD1. V trimming: 5 bases; J trimming: 6 bases; junction bases outside the gene matches: 4. The CDR3 length is 12 residues. Germline CDR1 and CDR2: SEHNR and FQNEAQ (reference sequence). The DNA of the CDR3 is TGTGCCAGCAGCAACAGGGGTGTCGAGCAGTACTTC. Translation gives CASSNRGVEQYF.

This chain uses TRBV7-2 with TRBJ2-7, with 9 positions matching TRBD2. The CDR3 spans 17 residues. Trimming cost V 4 bases and J 5 bases; bases outside gene matches: 15. Germline V lookup: CDR1 SGHTA, CDR2 FQGNSA. The CDR3 here is CASSSSPFGTSNHEQYF. CDR3 nucleotide sequence: TGTGCCAGCAGCTCCTCCCCGTTCGGGACTAGCAATCACGAGCAGTACTTC. Looking up the rest from reference TRBV7-2 and TRBJ2-7 gives the full variable domain: GAGVSQSPSNKVTEKGKDVELRCDPISGHTALYWYRQSLGQGLEFLIYFQGNSAPDKSGLPSDRFSAERTGGSVSTLTIQRTQQEDSAVYLCASSSSPFGTSNHEQYFGPGTRLTVT.

This clone was observed once. The rearrangement uses TRBV7-8 and TRBJ2-7, with D possibly being TRBD1 (5 bases). The V and J ends lost 0 bases and 2 bases respectively, with 8 bases between them. CDR3 size: 14 residues. Germline V gene sequence: CDR1 SGHVS, CDR2 FQNEAQ. The CDR3 coding sequence is TGTGCCAGCAGCTTAGCGGGGCAGGCCTACGAGCAGTACTTC. Translated, it gives CASSLAGQAYEQYF.

This chain links TRBV4-2 with TRBJ2-4; 8 bases are a match to TRBD2. J was trimmed by 7 bases and V by 2 bases; bases with no gene match: 13. The CDR3 is 17 residues long. Germline values: CDR1 LGHNA, CDR2 YNFKEQ. As DNA, the CDR3 is TGTGCCAGCAGCCAAAAGACGGGGCTAGCGGGTGGGAACATTCAGTACTTC. This codes for CASSQKTGLAGGNIQYF.

This chain uses TRBV6-1 with TRBJ2-7; D call uncertain. V was cut by 6 bases and J by 2 bases, with 8 bases left in between. Germline-derived CDR1 and CDR2 are MNHNS and SASEGT. The CDR3 runs to 12 residues. CDR3 bases: TGTGCCAGCAGAGAGCCCGCCTACGAGCAGTACTTC. Residues: CASREPAYEQYF.

V gene TRBV5-1 combines with J gene TRBJ2-7; no clear D. V was cut by 3 bases and J by 0 bases, with 4 bases left in between. Germline values: CDR1 SGHRS, CDR2 YFSETQ. The length of the CDR3 is 12 residues. CDR3 DNA sequence: TGCGCCAGCAGCTCGAGCTCCTACGAGCAGTACTTC. Amino acids: CASSSSSYEQYF.